The source of this TCR beta chain is a study of beta chain features in type 1 diabetes. Expressed TCRB transcripts were sequenced because the entire RNA isolate underwent reverse transcription. The protocol was immunoSEQ multiplex PCR, while the TCRdb copy is restricted to in-frame clones and leaves out a portion. The sample shows almost 350,000 clones, around 9.7% of them seen only once. The CDR3 has 14 residues. Looked up from germline, CDR1 is WNHNN and CDR2 is SYGVQD (reference sequence). V was cut by 3 bases and J by 0 bases, with 8 bases left in between. This clone came up a few times. Its antigen is undetermined. Study results and caveats: For TCRB rearrangement, an influence of HLA type remained unresolved here. Type 1 diabetes patients had VDJ junctions that carried fewer insertions and more deletions. Significant though moderate, a shortening of TCRB CDR3s appeared in all four CD4+ subsets of Type 1 diabetes patients. Sequencing of cDNA might inflate the share of cells that strongly express TCR.

Sorting gave populations that all exceeded 95% purity. The rearrangement links TRBV10-1 to TRBJ2-5; possibly TRBD1 for D (5 bases). The material sequenced was central memory CD4+ T cells from blood. The sequence was obtained from a man aged 30-40 years with type 1 diabetes. CDR3 in amino acids: CASSDTTDQETQYF. The CDR3 DNA is TGCGCCAGCAGTGATACGACAGACCAAGAGACCCAGTACTTC.